This T cell receptor (beta chain) was recorded in a study of cytomegalovirus exposure and HLA in healthy donors. In the case of this clone: The antigen is undetermined.

Trimming removed 6 bases from V and 9 bases from J; junction bases left unmatched: 6. The CDR3 has 12 residues. Germline values: CDR1 SEHNR, CDR2 FQNEAQ (reference sequence). 13 Jbeta primers and 60 Vbeta primers were used for the PCR. Repertoires were generated with immunoSEQ multiplex PCR, while TCRdb's copy carries only in-frame clones and drops some. The sample contains some 66,000 clones, roughly 80% of which appear only once. Findings of the study overall: Sequencing likely produced, as an artifact, a cluster of highly shared sequence variants. The productive fraction for most TCR beta V segments was about 87% or about 30% in an earlier analysis.

Material: PBMCs. This rearrangement joins TRBV7-9 to TRBJ2-3; 7 bases are a match to TRBD1. This receptor was obtained from a man between 60 and 75 years old in good health and CMV-seropositive. In DNA, the CDR3 is TGTGCCAGCAGGGATGACAGGGAAACGCAGTATTTT. It is translated as CASRDDRETQYF.